One TCR beta chain is described in this entry. The target antigen is unknown. The sample is drawn from a study of radiation and T cells in renal cell carcinoma. General study points: Without pretreatment biopsies, baseline tumor clonotype presence was undetermined. Top tumor clonotypes rose in blood 2 weeks post-radiation, then contracted.

Time point reported: blood 4 weeks post-SBRT, at nephrectomy. Treatment given: 15 Gy SBRT to primary tumor, nephrectomy 4 weeks later. Nephrectomy followed 15 Gy stereotactic body radiation by 4 weeks. Radiation-treated patients gave blood at baseline, week 2 and week 4. TCRdb's table, derived via immunoSEQ multiplex PCR, lists solely in-frame clones and lacks some. Among 80,000 or so clones listed, 80% to 90% were seen once. Trimming shortened V by 1 base and J by 4 bases, and 8 bases separated the two germline ends. The CDR3 totals 14 residues. Per the germline V gene, CDR1 is LNHDA and CDR2 is SQIVND (reference sequence).

This clonotype was obtained from a woman in her 70s with renal cell carcinoma. This chain links TRBV19 with TRBJ1-3; D is unclear. This material consisted of blood, taken from a patient whose treatment included radiotherapy and nephrectomy. CDR3 in amino acids: CASSIVQEGNTIYF. The CDR3 bases are TGTGCCAGTAGTATAGTCCAGGAGGGAAACACCATATATTTT.